This record concerns one TCR beta chain sequence. These data are taken from a study of blood T cells in healthy people across ages. It was with a sample-barcoded 5' primer and a J-beta primer mix that a second PCR of about 7 to 12 cycles was run. TCRdb reprocessed the 5' RACE reads via MiXCR and lists one record per CDR3 protein. The sample has about 580,000 distinct CDR3 sequences; 40% to 55% are singletons. Donors were systemically healthy Caucasian individuals from Russia aged roughly 6 to 100 years. Per sample, at least 5 micrograms of total RNA were extracted. The CDR3 covers 14 residues. Between the trimmed V and J ends, which lost 3 bases and 3 bases, there was a span of 9 bases.

This sequence joins TRBV12-3 or TRBV12-4 and TRBJ2-1; tentative D call: TRBD1 (5 bases). Sequenced material: blood. This sequence originates from a man older than 75 in good health. In DNA, the CDR3 is TGTGCCAGCAGTTTTTCAGGGATCTACAATGAGCAGTTCTTC. Protein sequence: CASSFSGIYNEQFF.